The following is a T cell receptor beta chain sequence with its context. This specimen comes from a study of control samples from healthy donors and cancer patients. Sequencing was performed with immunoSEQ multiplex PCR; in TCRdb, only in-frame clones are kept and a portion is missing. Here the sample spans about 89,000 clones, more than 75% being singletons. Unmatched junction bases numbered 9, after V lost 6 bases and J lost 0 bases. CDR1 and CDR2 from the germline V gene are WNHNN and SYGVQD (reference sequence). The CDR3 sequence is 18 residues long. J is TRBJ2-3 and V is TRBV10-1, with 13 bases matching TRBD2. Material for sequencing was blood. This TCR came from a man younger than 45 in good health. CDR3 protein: CASSVGLAGATSTDTQYF. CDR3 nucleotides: TGCGCCAGCAGCGTTGGACTAGCGGGGGCGACTAGCACAGATACGCAGTATTTT.